The 10 T cell receptor beta chains listed next were all sequenced from one sample in a study of shared clonotypes between healthy human individuals (dated by TCRdb to 2018 to 2020). Libraries were built with the immunoSEQ multiplex PCR assay. TCRdb took over this immuneACCESS table, retaining in-frame rearrangements with V and J assigned. Such tables are incomplete; in checked studies, under half of the missing clones stem from an unresolved V gene, and the remainder is unexplained. Counted in this sample were roughly 2.2 million clones; 85% to 95% of them appeared once. About 0.36% of the sample is taken by the ten largest. The sequenced sample consisted of naive CD4+ T cells from PBMCs. The intended sense of this specimen's cell subset or site label: CD45RA+ positively selected. The source is a man aged 18 to 29 in good health. Some clones in this sample may be carry-over from other donors' samples.

The J gene is TRBJ1-1, the V gene TRBV27; the D is unclear. V was shortened by 6 bases and J by 0 bases, with 17 bases between the two germline ends. Germline CDR1 is MNHEY and CDR2 is SMNVEV (reference sequence). The CDR3 has 16 residues. CDR3 coding DNA: TGTGCCAGCAGCCTGTTCCGGGTGGCTCTGAACACTGAAGCTTTCTTT. Translating it yields CASSLFRVALNTEAFF.

The rearrangement joins TRBV7-9 to TRBJ1-2; unclear D gene. The CDR3 runs 14 residues. The germline gives CDR1 SEHNR, CDR2 FQNEAQ (reference sequence). V was clipped by 5 bases and J by 3 bases, with 13 bases between them. Here the CDR3 DNA reads TGTGCCAGCAGCCTAGGACCAAGTTACTATGGCTACACCTTC. Its translation is CASSLGPSYYGYTF.

This clone came up once. This chain uses TRBV11-2 with TRBJ2-7; D may be TRBD2 (5 bases). Germline V CDR1 and CDR2: SGHAT, FQNNGV. This CDR3 spans 17 amino acids. Deletions cut 1 base from V and 1 base from J, with 17 bases between. The CDR3 loop is CASSLGPPSGASYEQYF. The CDR3 region has the DNA TGTGCCAGCAGCTTAGGCCCCCCCAGCGGCGCTTCCTACGAGCAGTACTTC.

The rearrangement links TRBV9 to TRBJ2-1; TRBD1 is a possible D gene (5 bases). Trimming shortened V by 4 bases and J by 5 bases, and 16 bases separated the two germline ends. The CDR3 runs 15 residues. CDR1 is SGDLS and CDR2 is YYNGEE in the germline V gene. This chain's CDR3 is CASSRVGRADNEQFF. DNA of the CDR3: TGTGCCAGCAGCCGGGTGGGCAGGGCTGACAATGAGCAGTTCTTC.

V is TRBV7-9 and J is TRBJ2-7; TRBD1 aligns across 12 bases. In germline, CDR1 is SEHNR, CDR2 FQNEAQ (reference sequence). J gave up 6 bases and V 5 bases, and 14 bases lay outside the gene matches. The CDR3 length is 17 residues. This CDR3 reads CASSKSTGTGGQSEQYF. DNA for the CDR3: TGTGCCAGCAGCAAATCGACCGGGACAGGGGGCCAAAGCGAGCAGTACTTC.

The V and J genes are TRBV27 and TRBJ2-1; no clear D gene. CDR1 is MNHEY and CDR2 is SMNVEV in the germline V gene (reference sequence). The CDR3 has 11 residues. V was trimmed by 3 bases and J by 9 bases, leaving 6 bases between them. The CDR3 protein is CASSFPPEQFF. The CDR3 DNA reads TGTGCCAGCAGTTTTCCCCCTGAGCAGTTCTTC.

The V and J genes are TRBV5-1 and TRBJ2-3; no clear D gene. From germline, CDR1 is SGHRS and CDR2 YFSETQ. Deletions cut 1 base from V and 4 bases from J, with 10 bases between. The CDR3 has 14 residues. The CDR3 region is CASSLPTVADTQYF. CDR3 nucleotide sequence: TGCGCCAGCAGCTTGCCCACAGTGGCAGATACGCAGTATTTT. The full variable domain, its missing parts supplied by reference TRBV5-1 and TRBJ2-3, is KAGVTQTPRYLIKTRGQQVTLSCSPISGHRSVSWYQQTPGQGLQFLFEYFSETQRNKGNFPGRFSGRQFSNSRSEMNVSTLELGDSALYLCASSLPTVADTQYFGPGTRLTVL.

J is TRBJ2-2 and V is TRBV28; a weak D match, TRBD2 (5 bases). V gave up 3 bases and J gave up 5 bases, with 16 bases separating them. From germline, CDR1 is MDHEN and CDR2 SYDVKM. This CDR3 is 16 amino acids long. The CDR3 bases are TGTGCCAGCAGTTTCTCCGGCTCCACGGGGACCGGGGAGCTGTTTTTT. Translating it yields CASSFSGSTGTGELFF.

This sequence joins TRBV7-3 and TRBJ2-7; 12 nucleotides line up with TRBD1. J gave up 3 bases and V 5 bases, and 5 bases lay outside the gene matches. The germline gives CDR1 SGHTA, CDR2 FQGTGA. This CDR3 comprises 15 residues. In nucleotides, the CDR3 is TGTGCCAGCAGCGCCGGGACAGGGGGCTTCTACGAGCAGTACTTC. As protein: CASSAGTGGFYEQYF.

This rearrangement joins TRBV5-4 to TRBJ2-5; a weak D match, TRBD2 (7 bases). The germline CDR1 and CDR2 sequences are SGHNT and YYREEE (reference sequence). CDR3 size: 14 residues. Trimming removed 4 bases from V and 5 bases from J, with 15 bases in between. CDR3 sequence: CASSPARGGETQYF. The CDR3 DNA reads TGTGCCAGCAGCCCTGCGAGGGGGGGGGAGACCCAGTACTTC.